This record concerns one TCR beta chain sequence. Hyperthyroidism is called stable when no ophthalmopathy develops within 18 months of follow-up. The CDR3 contains 13 residues. V was pared by 8 bases and J by 6 bases, with 17 bases between. Germline-derived CDR1 and CDR2 are MNHNS and SASEGT. The data stem from a study of Graves' ophthalmopathy and Graves' hyperthyroidism. Beta-chain TCR CDR3 regions were amplified from RNA transcripts. Investigators did first-round RT-PCR with HTBI primers, then second-round multiplex PCR. MiXCR was run by TCRdb on the multiplex PCR reads, yielding one entry per CDR3 protein. Found here are about 620,000 distinct CDR3 sequences, 20% to 25% of them singletons; the top ten hold approximately 6.9%.

Sequenced sample: peripheral blood. The chain combines TRBV6-1 with TRBJ2-7, with D uncertain. This TCR was recovered from a woman between 18 and 29 years old with stable Graves' hyperthyroidism. Some clones in this sample may be carry-over from other donors' samples. CDR3 in DNA: TGTGCCAGCGCTCGCGAGACGACCTCCGAGCAGTACTTC. This codes for CASARETTSEQYF.